This TCR beta chain was obtained from a study of OX40 agonist ivuxolimab in advanced cancers. The repertoire was sequenced with immunoSEQ multiplex PCR; TCRdb's copy has only in-frame clones and lacks some. Here the sample spans nearly 80,000 clones, around 90% being singletons. Trimming removed 4 bases from V and 9 bases from J, with 22 bases in between. CDR3 size: 15 residues. The germline V gene encodes CDR1 MDHEN and CDR2 SYDVKM. Study-level findings and limits: With doses of 0.1 to 3.0 mg/kg, CD4+ and CD8+ blood T cells had undergone clonal expansion by week 6.

Patients with a history of autoimmune disease or on systemic immunosuppression were excluded. The study sampled blood at baseline, cycle 4 day 1, and cycle 7 day 1. To note about this clone: Antigen specificity is unknown.

The TCR was taken from an adult with an advanced solid tumor such as melanoma, head and neck, liver or kidney cancer. The chain has TRBV28 and TRBJ2-7; unclear D gene. The sample in question was CD4+ or CD8+ T cells sorted from blood, obtained in a trial of the OX40 agonist ivuxolimab. The DNA of the CDR3 is TGTGCCAGCAGTTCAAGCCGGGCCCTTAACCTTGGGCAGTACGTC. Residues: CASSSSRALNLGQYV.